Listed below are T cell receptor beta chains from one sample, sequenced in a study of beta chain features in type 1 diabetes. Assay: immunoSEQ multiplex PCR; the TCRdb copy retains only in-frame clones and omits some. The repertoire holds fewer than 250,000 clones, with around 14% as singletons. Sequenced material: naive CD4+ T cells from blood. The receptor source for this set is a woman in her forties in good health. CDR3s include the opening cysteine and the closing phenylalanine or tryptophan. The order of the fields is CDR3 length, D gene, J gene, clone size, V gene, CDR3 DNA, CDR3 protein. A D gene is named only where the DNA matches it firmly. Size is stated for part of the rows, as once, few or many counts, or as a class when the clone is expanded.

cdr3_length: 15; d_call: -; j_call: TRBJ2-1; clone_size: few; v_call: TRBV5-6; cdr3_nt: TGTGCCAGCAGCTTCGACTGGAGCTCCTACAATGAGCAGTTCTTC; cdr3_aa: CASSFDWSSYNEQFF
cdr3_length: 15; d_call: TRBD2; j_call: TRBJ2-3; clone_size: -; v_call: TRBV7-2; cdr3_nt: TGTGCCAGCAGCCCCCTAGCGGGGGGGCAAGATACGCAGTATTTT; cdr3_aa: CASSPLAGGQDTQYF
cdr3_length: 12; d_call: -; j_call: TRBJ1-5; clone_size: -; v_call: TRBV25-1; cdr3_nt: TGTGCCAGCAGTGACTTCAATCAGCCCCAGCATTTT; cdr3_aa: CASSDFNQPQHF
cdr3_length: 13; d_call: TRBD1; j_call: TRBJ2-7; clone_size: few; v_call: TRBV5-1; cdr3_nt: TGCGCCAGCAGCCGGACAGGGGTCCACGAGCAGTACTTC; cdr3_aa: CASSRTGVHEQYF
cdr3_length: 12; d_call: TRBD1; j_call: TRBJ2-7; clone_size: many; v_call: TRBV11-2; cdr3_nt: TGTGCCAGCAGCTCGGCGGGACAGGGGCAGTACTTC; cdr3_aa: CASSSAGQGQYF
cdr3_length: 15; d_call: -; j_call: TRBJ1-5; clone_size: -; v_call: TRBV10-3; cdr3_nt: TGTGCCATCAGTGAGGTCGGCAGGGATGGACAGCCCCAGCATTTT; cdr3_aa: CAISEVGRDGQPQHF
cdr3_length: 13; d_call: TRBD1; j_call: TRBJ2-5; clone_size: -; v_call: TRBV7-9; cdr3_nt: TGTGCCAGCAGCCGGACAGGGACGGAGACCCAGTACTTC; cdr3_aa: CASSRTGTETQYF
cdr3_length: 13; d_call: -; j_call: TRBJ1-4; clone_size: few; v_call: TRBV7-9; cdr3_nt: TGTGCCAGCAGCCCAGGCGTGGGTGAAAAACTGTTTTTT; cdr3_aa: CASSPGVGEKLFF
cdr3_length: 15; d_call: -; j_call: TRBJ1-1; clone_size: few; v_call: TRBV9; cdr3_nt: TGTGCCAGCAGCCCCCAGAATTTGGGAGTAACTGAAGCTTTCTTT; cdr3_aa: CASSPQNLGVTEAFF
cdr3_length: 15; d_call: -; j_call: TRBJ1-3; clone_size: few; v_call: TRBV5-6; cdr3_nt: TGTGCCAGCAGCTTTGACATTAGCTCTGGAAACACCATATATTTT; cdr3_aa: CASSFDISSGNTIYF
cdr3_length: 16; d_call: TRBD2; j_call: TRBJ2-5; clone_size: -; v_call: TRBV5-1; cdr3_nt: TGCGCCAGCAGCAAGACGGGACTAGCGCTGGGGGAGACCCAGTACTTC; cdr3_aa: CASSKTGLALGETQYF
cdr3_length: 13; d_call: -; j_call: TRBJ1-1; clone_size: many; v_call: TRBV18; cdr3_nt: TGTGCCAGCTCACCGGGACAGAACACTGAAGCTTTCTTT; cdr3_aa: CASSPGQNTEAFF
cdr3_length: 13; d_call: TRBD1; j_call: TRBJ2-7; clone_size: -; v_call: TRBV7-7; cdr3_nt: TGTGCTAGCAGCACCACAGGGGACCACGAGCAGTACTTC; cdr3_aa: CASSTTGDHEQYF